Shown below are 26 T cell receptor beta chains from a single sample sequenced in a study of blood T cell repertoires in COVID-19. The method was immunoSEQ multiplex PCR; TCRdb's version includes in-frame clones alone and lacks a portion of them. The sample has hundreds of thousands of clones; about 80% are singletons. What was sequenced was peripheral blood. These receptor sequences come from a woman in her forties with active or convalescent COVID-19.

This rearrangement joins TRBV27 to TRBJ2-7, with 9 positions matching TRBD1. The germline V gene has CDR1 MNHEY and CDR2 SMNVEV (reference sequence). Germline trimming cut 6 bases from V and 4 bases from J; bases unmatched to any gene: 7. CDR3 length equals 14 residues. This CDR3 is CASRRGQGTYEQYF. CDR3 DNA: TGTGCCAGCAGGAGGGGACAGGGTACATACGAGCAGTACTTC.

The J gene is TRBJ1-4, the V gene TRBV11-3; unclear D gene. The CDR3 extends over 14 amino acids. With 0 bases removed from V and 0 bases from J, the gap between germline ends came to 2 bases. Germline V CDR1 and CDR2: SGHNT, YENEEA. Written as DNA, the CDR3 is TGTGCCAGCAGCTTAGACGCAACTAATGAAAAACTGTTTTTT. Translating it yields CASSLDATNEKLFF.

The chain has TRBV6-4 and TRBJ2-5; tentatively, D is TRBD1 (7 bases). V was shortened by 6 bases and J by 5 bases, with 19 bases between the two germline ends. Germline CDR1 is MRHNA and CDR2 is SNTAGT. CDR3 size: 15 residues. The CDR3 loop is CASSESTGAGETQYF. DNA for the CDR3: TGTGCCAGCAGCGAGTCCACAGGGGCGGGGGAGACCCAGTACTTC.

This clone occurred once. The V gene is TRBV18, the J gene TRBJ1-2; 7 bases are shared with TRBD1. From germline, CDR1 is KGHSH and CDR2 LQKENI. This CDR3 has 15 amino acids. Losses at the gene ends were 3 bases for V and 0 bases for J; bases not matched to a gene: 4. CDR3 coding DNA: TGTGCCAGCTCACCTCGGGACAGCACTAACTATGGCTACACCTTC. Encoded protein: CASSPRDSTNYGYTF.

The chain carries TRBV7-8 and TRBJ1-5; no clear D. The CDR3 runs 14 residues. The V and J ends lost 5 bases and 3 bases respectively, with 11 bases between them. In germline, CDR1 is SGHVS, CDR2 FQNEAQ. CDR3 region: CASSPGHFNQPQHF. Here the CDR3 DNA reads TGTGCCAGCAGCCCTGGGCACTTCAATCAGCCCCAGCATTTT.

This clone has just a few counts. V and J are TRBV25-1 and TRBJ1-1, with D perhaps matching TRBD1 (6 bases). V was pared by 11 bases and J by 2 bases, with 15 bases between. Looked up from germline, CDR1 is MGHDK and CDR2 is SYGVNS. This CDR3 region has 13 residues. The CDR3 reads CAAEDRLNTEAFF. In nucleotides, the CDR3 is TGTGCCGCGGAGGACAGATTAAACACTGAAGCTTTCTTT.

This clone was counted a few times. The chain uses TRBV24-1 and TRBJ2-1; 8 bases fit TRBD1. The CDR3 is 16 amino acids. The trim removed 1 base at V and 5 bases at J, leaving 6 bases unmatched. Germline CDR1 KGHDR, CDR2 SFDVKD. The CDR3 here is CATSDLGQGGHNEQFF. The CDR3 DNA follows: TGTGCCACCAGTGATTTAGGACAGGGTGGCCACAATGAGCAGTTCTTC.

The chain carries TRBV19 and TRBJ1-2; D may be TRBD1 (5 bases). The germline V gene has CDR1 LNHDA and CDR2 SQIVND (reference sequence). The CDR3 has 15 residues. V lost 7 bases, J lost 4 bases, and 19 bases lay in between. The CDR3 DNA reads as TGTGCCAGTACCGCCGCGGGGGTCCCTGGCTATGGCTACACCTTC. Translation: CASTAAGVPGYGYTF.

The chain links TRBV4-3 to TRBJ1-2; D remains unclear. This CDR3 contains 16 residues. Germline assignment: CDR1 LGHNA and CDR2 YSLEER. V lost 0 bases and J 8 bases, leaving 19 bases between the germline ends. CDR3 loop: CASSQDGGAFGYGYTF. The CDR3 coding sequence is TGCGCCAGCAGCCAAGATGGCGGAGCTTTCGGCTACGGCTACACCTTC.

The CDR3 loop reads CASTQQGRHEQYF. The CDR3 DNA follows: TGTGCCAGTACACAACAGGGTCGCCACGAGCAGTACTTC. The chain recombines TRBV6-6 with TRBJ2-7; weak D call: TRBD1 (6 bases). Germline CDR1 is MNHNY and CDR2 is SVGAGI (reference sequence). This CDR3 is 13 amino acids long. V was clipped by 9 bases and J by 5 bases, with 17 bases between them.

This clone was observed a handful of times. The rearrangement links TRBV9 to TRBJ1-4; a possible D gene is TRBD1 (6 bases). This CDR3 has 17 residues. Germline V lookup: CDR1 SGDLS, CDR2 YYNGEE. V lost 4 bases to trimming and J lost 5 bases, with 21 bases between them. The chain's CDR3 is CASSTLSRGFRNEKLFF. DNA of the CDR3: TGTGCCAGCAGCACTCTCTCCAGGGGATTTCGGAATGAAAAACTGTTTTTT.

V is TRBV28 and J is TRBJ1-1; 7 bases match TRBD1. V trimming: 2 bases; J trimming: 6 bases; junction bases outside the gene matches: 9. The germline gives CDR1 MDHEN, CDR2 SYDVKM. The CDR3 consists of 15 residues. CDR3: CASSLQPRGTAEAFF. CDR3 in DNA: TGTGCCAGCAGTTTACAACCTCGGGGGACAGCTGAAGCTTTCTTT.

This clone came up once. The chain employs TRBV11-2 and TRBJ2-7, with D tentatively TRBD1 (6 bases). V was pared by 3 bases and J by 6 bases, with 9 bases between. Germline CDR1 and CDR2: SGHAT and FQNNGV. This CDR3 contains 12 residues. For the CDR3, the DNA is TGTGCCAGCAGCTTTACAGGGCCCGAGCAGTACTTC. It translates to CASSFTGPEQYF.

The chain couples TRBV19 to TRBJ1-1, with 7 bases identical to TRBD1. Trimming at V came to 9 bases and at J to 4 bases, leaving 5 bases not matched to a gene. The CDR3 runs 12 residues. Germline V gene sequence: CDR1 LNHDA, CDR2 SQIVND (reference sequence). The CDR3 region is CASLGGGTEAFF. The CDR3 bases are TGTGCCAGCTTAGGGGGCGGCACTGAAGCTTTCTTT.

The chain employs TRBV2 and TRBJ1-6; 7 nucleotides agree with TRBD1. V trimming: 7 bases; J trimming: 7 bases; junction bases outside the gene matches: 16. The CDR3 is made up of 17 amino acids. CDR1 is SNHLY, CDR2 FYNNEI, per germline. The CDR3 loop reads CASNLFSSGQLNSPLHF. The CDR3 coding sequence is TGTGCCAGCAATCTGTTCTCGTCGGGACAGCTAAATTCACCCCTCCACTTT.

This clone was observed many times. The genes are TRBV28 and TRBJ1-4; 9 bases fit TRBD1. The CDR3 contains 14 residues. The V gene's germline CDR1 is MDHEN and CDR2 SYDVKM. Trimming cost V 5 bases and J 5 bases; bases outside gene matches: 3. The CDR3 protein is CASSTGTGNEKLFF. Written as DNA, the CDR3 is TGTGCCAGCAGTACCGGGACAGGGAATGAAAAACTGTTTTTT.

The chain has TRBV11-3 and TRBJ1-1; tentative D call: TRBD1 (5 bases). Germline V gives CDR1 SGHNT, CDR2 YENEEA. Trimming removed 7 bases from V and 5 bases from J, with 20 bases in between. The CDR3 has 15 residues. The CDR3 DNA is TGTGCCAGCATCTTCCGGGGGGGGATAGGAACTGAAGCTTTCTTT. Translation gives CASIFRGGIGTEAFF.

This chain joins TRBV5-1 and TRBJ2-1; TRBD1 agrees at 9 bases. Germline-derived CDR1 and CDR2 are SGHRS and YFSETQ. The CDR3 extends over 14 amino acids. The V and J ends lost 4 bases and 5 bases, in that order; junction bases with no gene match: 4. The CDR3 bases are TGCGCCAGCAGCAGGGACAGGGATCACAATGAGCAGTTCTTC. Encoded protein: CASSRDRDHNEQFF.

This chain uses TRBV3-1 (or the pseudogene TRBV3-2) with TRBJ2-7, with 9 bases fitting TRBD1. Germline CDR1 LGHDT, CDR2 YNNKEL (reference sequence). J gave up 6 bases and V 2 bases, and 11 bases lay outside the gene matches. The CDR3 covers 16 residues. DNA of the CDR3: TGTGCCAGCAGCCAACCCTCCTGGGGACAGGGAGGCGAGCAGTACTTC. Translating it yields CASSQPSWGQGGEQYF.

The CDR3 nucleotides read TGTGCCAGCAGCTTAGTACCAGCCGGGGGACAGGGCCAAGAGCAGTTCTTC. Amino acids: CASSLVPAGGQGQEQFF. The chain combines TRBV7-2 with TRBJ2-1; 9 nucleotides match TRBD1. V was pared by 1 base and J by 10 bases, with 14 bases of the junction left unmatched. This CDR3 has 17 residues. Germline CDR1 SGHTA, CDR2 FQGNSA.

This clone was recorded only once. The gene calls are TRBV10-3 and TRBJ1-6, with unresolved D. The CDR3 totals 14 residues. CDR1 is ENHRY, CDR2 SYGVKD, per germline. The ends were cut back, 2 bases at V and 4 bases at J, with 6 bases in the middle. The CDR3 coding sequence is TGTGCCATCAGTGAGGAACTTTATAATTCACCCCTCCACTTT. This encodes CAISEELYNSPLHF.

The sample holds a few counts of this clone. The chain has TRBV28 and TRBJ1-2, with TRBD1 matching over 7 bases. This CDR3 comprises 16 residues. The V gene's germline CDR1 is MDHEN and CDR2 SYDVKM. The J segment lost 0 bases and the V segment lost 3 bases, leaving 7 bases of the junction unmatched. The CDR3 spells CASSFRDSRANYGYTF. The CDR3, as DNA: TGTGCCAGCAGTTTTCGGGACAGTCGAGCTAACTATGGCTACACCTTC.

The CDR3 sequence: CASTRTPITGELFF. CDR3 nucleotides: TGTGCCAGTACGAGGACACCAATAACCGGGGAGCTGTTTTTT. The chain is built from TRBV19 and TRBJ2-2, with D tentatively TRBD1 (5 bases). This CDR3 contains 14 residues. CDR1 and CDR2 from the germline V gene are LNHDA and SQIVND (reference sequence). V gave up 7 bases and J gave up 5 bases, with 14 bases separating them.

The chain carries TRBV18 and TRBJ1-2, with a tentative D call TRBD1 (6 bases). The V gene lost 3 bases and the J gene lost 6 bases, with 11 bases spanning the gap. Germline lookup yields CDR1 KGHSH and CDR2 LQKENI. The CDR3 is 13 residues long. The CDR3 loop is CASSPDRTHGYTF. In DNA, the CDR3 is TGTGCCAGCTCACCCGACAGGACACATGGCTACACCTTC.

This chain links TRBV2 with TRBJ2-7; TRBD2 is a possible D gene (6 bases). The CDR3 covers 18 residues. V lost 0 bases and J lost 0, with 18 bases in between. CDR1 is SNHLY and CDR2 is FYNNEI in the germline V gene. CDR3 loop: CASSEAIPGGASSYEQYF. The CDR3 DNA is TGTGCCAGCAGTGAAGCGATACCTGGCGGGGCAAGCTCCTACGAGCAGTACTTC.

V gene TRBV7-9 combines with J gene TRBJ2-7; 13 bases map to TRBD2. V trimming: 7 bases; J trimming: 4 bases; junction bases outside the gene matches: 4. There are 14 residues in the CDR3. The germline V gene has CDR1 SEHNR and CDR2 FQNEAQ (reference sequence). The chain's CDR3 is CASTRTSGSYEQYF. The CDR3 nucleotides read TGTGCCAGCACCCGGACTAGCGGGAGTTACGAGCAGTACTTC.